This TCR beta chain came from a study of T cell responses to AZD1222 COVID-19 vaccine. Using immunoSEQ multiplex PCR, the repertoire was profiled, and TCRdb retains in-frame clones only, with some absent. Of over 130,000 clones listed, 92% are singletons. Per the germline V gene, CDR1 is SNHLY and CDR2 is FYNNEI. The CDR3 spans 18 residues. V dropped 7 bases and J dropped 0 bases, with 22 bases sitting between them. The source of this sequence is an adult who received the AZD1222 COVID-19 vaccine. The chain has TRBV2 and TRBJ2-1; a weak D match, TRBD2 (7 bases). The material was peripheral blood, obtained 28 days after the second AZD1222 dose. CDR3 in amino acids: CASNTKRGGGSSYNEQFF. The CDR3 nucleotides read TGTGCCAGCAACACGAAGAGGGGGGGCGGGAGCTCCTACAATGAGCAGTTCTTC.